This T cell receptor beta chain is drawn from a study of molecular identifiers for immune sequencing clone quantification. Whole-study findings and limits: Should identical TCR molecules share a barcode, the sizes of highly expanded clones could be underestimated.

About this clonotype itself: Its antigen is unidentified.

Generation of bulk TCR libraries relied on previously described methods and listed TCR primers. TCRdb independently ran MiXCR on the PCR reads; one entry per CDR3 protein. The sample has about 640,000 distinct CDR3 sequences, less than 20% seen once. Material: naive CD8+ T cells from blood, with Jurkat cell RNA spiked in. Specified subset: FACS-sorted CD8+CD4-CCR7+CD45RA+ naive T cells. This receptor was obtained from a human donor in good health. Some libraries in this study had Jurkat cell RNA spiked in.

The CDR3 protein is CASAPGAHYEQYF. CDR3 DNA: TGTGCCAGCGCTCCAGGGGCCCACTACGAGCAGTACTTC. The genes are TRBV6-2 or TRBV6-3 and TRBJ2-7; perhaps TRBD1 as D (6 bases). The CDR3 extends over 13 amino acids. The V and J ends lost 8 bases and 3 bases respectively, with 14 bases between them. Germline V gene data show CDR1 as MNHEY and CDR2 as SVGEGT.